Listed below are T cell receptor beta chains from one sample, sequenced in a study of shared clonotypes between healthy human individuals. Clones were sequenced by immunoSEQ multiplex PCR, and TCRdb holds only the in-frame ones, with some missing. The repertoire holds about 2.2 million clones, with just over 90% as singletons. The sample taken for sequencing was naive CD8+ T cells from PBMCs. The receptors derive from a man aged 18 to 30 in good health. Some clones in this sample may be carry-over from other donors' samples. CDR3s include the opening cysteine and the closing phenylalanine or tryptophan. A D gene is named only where the DNA matches it firmly. Size is omitted from some rows. Given values are once, few, many or a class for expanded clones.

v_gene,abundance,d_gene,j_gene,CDR3nt,CDR3aa
TRBV6-5,-,TRBD2,TRBJ2-7,TGTGCCAGCAGTTACTCAGTGGGGGAGGGTTTATTCGAGCAGTACTTC,CASSYSVGEGLFEQYF
TRBV28,-,-,TRBJ1-2,TGTGCCAGCAGTCAAAGGCGGGTTATCCATGGCTACACCTTC,CASSQRRVIHGYTF
TRBV27,-,TRBD1,TRBJ2-2,TGTGCCAGCAGTTTACTAGGGGGCCACGGGGAGCTGTTTTTT,CASSLLGGHGELFF
TRBV13,-,TRBD2,TRBJ2-2,TGTGCCAGCAGTCACCGACTAGCGGTCACGAACACCGGGGAGCTGTTTTTT,CASSHRLAVTNTGELFF
TRBV5-4,-,-,TRBJ1-2,TGTGCCAGCAGCCAGGAATCACAGACCGTTAACTATGGCTACACCTTC,CASSQESQTVNYGYTF
TRBV30,-,-,TRBJ2-7,TGTGCCTGGAGTGGCGGGTCCGAGCAGTACTTC,CAWSGGSEQYF
TRBV9,once,TRBD2,TRBJ2-4,TGTGCCAGCAGCGACTCGTTCCAGCGGGAAACCAAAAACATTCAGTACTTC,CASSDSFQRETKNIQYF
TRBV28,-,TRBD2,TRBJ2-1,TGTGCCAGCAGTACTTGGACTAGCCCATACAATGAGCAGTTCTTC,CASSTWTSPYNEQFF
TRBV7-3,few,-,TRBJ2-3,TGTGCCAGCAGCTTAACGGGCTTTAGCACAGATACGCAGTATTTT,CASSLTGFSTDTQYF
TRBV28,-,TRBD1,TRBJ2-7,TGTGCCAGCAGTTTAAGGGTGGCCCGAACAGGGGTCTTCCCGGGGGAGCAGTACTTC,CASSLRVARTGVFPGEQYF
TRBV19,few,-,TRBJ2-7,TGTGCCAGTAGACCCAAAGACAGCTACGAGCAGTACTTC,CASRPKDSYEQYF
TRBV9,-,-,TRBJ2-7,TGTGCCAGCAGCGTAGGACAGGCCTCCTGGGACGAGCAGTACTTC,CASSVGQASWDEQYF
TRBV11-2,-,TRBD2,TRBJ2-7,TGTGCCAGCACCTTTATGCGCGGGAGCTCCTACGAGCAGTACTTC,CASTFMRGSSYEQYF
TRBV11-1,-,-,TRBJ2-1,TGTGCCAGCAGCCAAGAAGATAGCACACCGTACAATGAGCAGTTCTTC,CASSQEDSTPYNEQFF
TRBV9,-,TRBD1,TRBJ1-2,TGTGCCAGCAGCCAAGACAGGGGAGGGGTTAGTGGTGGCTACACCTTC,CASSQDRGGVSGGYTF
TRBV11-1,-,-,TRBJ2-5,TGTGCCAGCAGCTCCCTTGACGGTCTCGGGCGGGAGACCCAGTACTTC,CASSSLDGLGRETQYF
TRBV27,-,TRBD2,TRBJ2-7,TGTGCCACCCAACTTCGCGGGAGTCCCTCCTACGAGCAGTACTTC,CATQLRGSPSYEQYF
TRBV7-9,-,-,TRBJ2-7,TGTGCCAGCAGCTTAGACAGAGGGGTCGAGCAGTACTTC,CASSLDRGVEQYF
TRBV5-1,-,TRBD2,TRBJ2-1,TGCGCCAGCAGCTTTTTTTCTGGCGGGAGGGCCTACAATGAGCAGTTCTTC,CASSFFSGGRAYNEQFF
TRBV7-8,-,-,TRBJ1-5,TGTGCCAGCAGCTTAGAGGTTAGACAGGTCTCTTATAGCAATCAGCCCCAGCATTTT,CASSLEVRQVSYSNQPQHF
TRBV28,-,TRBD1,TRBJ2-2,TGTGCCAGCAGTCAACAGGGGGGCACCGGGGAGCTGTTTTTT,CASSQQGGTGELFF
TRBV6-1,-,TRBD1,TRBJ2-1,TGTGCCAGTTGGGACAGAGCCTACAATGAGCAGTTCTTC,CASWDRAYNEQFF
TRBV15,-,TRBD1,TRBJ2-4,TGTGCCACCAGCGGAGAACATAGACAGGGGGCACGAAAAAACATTCAGTACTTC,CATSGEHRQGARKNIQYF
TRBV7-8,-,TRBD2,TRBJ2-3,TGTGCCAGCAGCTTGCCCCTAAGCGGGGGGATCACAGATACGCAGTATTTT,CASSLPLSGGITDTQYF
TRBV6-5,-,-,TRBJ2-2,TGTGCCAGCAGACAGGGTTACACCGGGGAGCTGTTTTTT,CASRQGYTGELFF
TRBV7-2,-,-,TRBJ2-7,TGTGCCAGCAGCTTAAACAGGGCGGACGAGCAGTACTTC,CASSLNRADEQYF
TRBV9,-,TRBD1,TRBJ2-2,TGTGCCAGCAGCTTTGCCCGGGACAGGGTTGACACCGGGGAGCTGTTTTTT,CASSFARDRVDTGELFF
TRBV7-2,once,-,TRBJ2-7,TGTGCCAGCAGCATACTCGGAGATCCCCTCGAGCAGTACTTC,CASSILGDPLEQYF
TRBV20-1,-,-,TRBJ2-7,TGCAGTGCTTTTAGGTACGAGCAGTACTTC,CSAFRYEQYF
TRBV28,-,TRBD1,TRBJ1-1,TGTGCCAGCAGTTTTAGGGGGCTGGCACGGGATGAAGCTTTCTTT,CASSFRGLARDEAFF
TRBV28,-,-,TRBJ2-7,TGTGCCAGCAGCAACGGACCGTTCCCGTACTTC,CASSNGPFPYF
TRBV7-3,-,-,TRBJ2-2,TGTGCCAGCAGCTTTAGGCCTAGCGAAAGCACCGGGGAGCTGTTTTTT,CASSFRPSESTGELFF
TRBV4-2,few,-,TRBJ2-7,TGTGCCAGCAGCCAAGAGTGGCGGAGGGACTACGAGCAGTACTTC,CASSQEWRRDYEQYF
TRBV5-1,-,-,TRBJ2-1,TGCGCCAGCAGCTTGGCTCAGGGCTACAATGAGCAGTTCTTC,CASSLAQGYNEQFF
TRBV27,-,-,TRBJ2-7,TGTGCCAGCAGATTTGGCCCCGGGTGGTACGAGCAGTACTTC,CASRFGPGWYEQYF
TRBV7-6,-,TRBD2,TRBJ2-7,TGTGCCAGCAGCACCTGGACTAGCGGGAGAGGCTACGAGCAGTACTTC,CASSTWTSGRGYEQYF
TRBV7-9,-,-,TRBJ2-2,TGTGCCAGCAGCTTCGGTGCCGGGGAGCTGTTTTTT,CASSFGAGELFF
TRBV6-6,-,-,TRBJ1-5,TGTGCCAGCAGCCACGGACTTTATCAGCCCCAGCATTTT,CASSHGLYQPQHF
TRBV28,-,-,TRBJ2-4,TGTGCCAGCACCCGGACGGCGCCCCCCAAAAACATTCAGTACTTC,CASTRTAPPKNIQYF
TRBV30,-,-,TRBJ2-1,TGTGCCTGGAGCCCGGACCGCTGGCGGGAATACAATGAGCAGTTCTTC,CAWSPDRWREYNEQFF
TRBV7-9,-,-,TRBJ1-1,TGTGCCGGGGGGGATACTGAAGCTTTCTTT,CAGGDTEAFF
TRBV9,-,-,TRBJ2-5,TGTGCCAGCAGCGTAGTCTCGGACTCGCCGGGGGAGACCCAGTACTTC,CASSVVSDSPGETQYF
TRBV4-1,-,-,TRBJ2-6,TGCGCCAGCAGCCCTCAACAGGGAACAATCTCCGGGGCCAACGTCCTGACTTTC,CASSPQQGTISGANVLTF
TRBV27,-,TRBD2,TRBJ2-1,TGTGCCAGCAGCCCCCTCCCCGGGAGGAACAATGAGCAGTTCTTC,CASSPLPGRNNEQFF
TRBV4-1,-,-,TRBJ1-1,TGCGCCAGCAGCCAAGACGGGGCCGCCACGGGAATTGAAGCTTTCTTT,CASSQDGAATGIEAFF
TRBV28,-,TRBD1,TRBJ2-7,TGTGCCAGCAGTTTAGCCGGGACAGGGTCCTACGAGCAGTACTTC,CASSLAGTGSYEQYF
TRBV10-2,-,TRBD1,TRBJ2-7,TGCGCCAGCAGTAACGGACAGGCCCTCTCCTACGAGCAGTACTTC,CASSNGQALSYEQYF